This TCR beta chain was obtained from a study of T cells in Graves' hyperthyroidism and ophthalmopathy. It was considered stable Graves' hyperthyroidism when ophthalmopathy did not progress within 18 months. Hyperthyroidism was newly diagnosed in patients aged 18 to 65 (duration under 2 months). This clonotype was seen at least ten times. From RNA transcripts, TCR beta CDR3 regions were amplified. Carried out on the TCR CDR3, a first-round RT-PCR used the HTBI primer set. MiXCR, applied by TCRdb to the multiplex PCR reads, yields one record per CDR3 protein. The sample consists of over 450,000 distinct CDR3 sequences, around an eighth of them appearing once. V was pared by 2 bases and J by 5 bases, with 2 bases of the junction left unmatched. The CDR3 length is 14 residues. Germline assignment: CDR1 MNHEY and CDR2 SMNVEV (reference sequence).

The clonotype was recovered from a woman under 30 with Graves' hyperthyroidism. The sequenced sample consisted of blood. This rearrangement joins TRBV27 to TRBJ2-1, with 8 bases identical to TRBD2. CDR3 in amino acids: CASSLTGGNNEQFF. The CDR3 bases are TGTGCCAGCAGTTTAACGGGAGGGAACAATGAGCAGTTCTTC.